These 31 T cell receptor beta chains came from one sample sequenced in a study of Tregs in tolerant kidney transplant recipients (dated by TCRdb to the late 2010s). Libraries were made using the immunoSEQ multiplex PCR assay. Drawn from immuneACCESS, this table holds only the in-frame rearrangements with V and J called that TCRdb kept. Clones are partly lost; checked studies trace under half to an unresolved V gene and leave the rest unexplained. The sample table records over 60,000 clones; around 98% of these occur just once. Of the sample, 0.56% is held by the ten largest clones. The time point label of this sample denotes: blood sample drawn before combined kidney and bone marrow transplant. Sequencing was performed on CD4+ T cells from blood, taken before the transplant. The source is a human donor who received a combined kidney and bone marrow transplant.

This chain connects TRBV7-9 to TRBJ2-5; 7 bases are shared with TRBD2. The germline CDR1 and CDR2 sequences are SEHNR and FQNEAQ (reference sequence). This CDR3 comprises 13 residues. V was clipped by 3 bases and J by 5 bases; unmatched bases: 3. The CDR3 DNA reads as TGTGCCAGCAGCTTGCGCGGGAGTGAGACCCAGTACTTC. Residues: CASSLRGSETQYF.

The CDR3 region is CASSLAFGGTRRTEAFF. DNA of the CDR3: TGTGCCAGCAGCCTCGCGTTCGGGGGTACCCGAAGAACTGAAGCTTTCTTT. The chain combines TRBV11-2 with TRBJ1-1; weak D call: TRBD1 (5 bases). The CDR3 extends over 17 amino acids. Per germline, CDR1 SGHAT and CDR2 FQNNGV. Trimming removed 5 bases from V and 5 bases from J, with 24 bases in between.

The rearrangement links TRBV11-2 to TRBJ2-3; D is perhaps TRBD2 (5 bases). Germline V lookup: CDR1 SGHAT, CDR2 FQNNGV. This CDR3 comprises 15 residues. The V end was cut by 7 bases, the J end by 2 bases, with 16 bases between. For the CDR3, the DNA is TGTGCCAGCACCCACGGACTTGGAGACACAGATACGCAGTATTTT. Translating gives CASTHGLGDTDTQYF.

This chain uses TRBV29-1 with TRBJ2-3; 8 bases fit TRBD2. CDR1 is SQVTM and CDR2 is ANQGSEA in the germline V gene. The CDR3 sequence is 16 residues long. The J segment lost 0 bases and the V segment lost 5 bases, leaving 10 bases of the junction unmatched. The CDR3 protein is CSVLFAGGTSTDTQYF. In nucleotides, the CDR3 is TGCAGCGTTTTATTTGCGGGGGGCACTAGCACAGATACGCAGTATTTT.

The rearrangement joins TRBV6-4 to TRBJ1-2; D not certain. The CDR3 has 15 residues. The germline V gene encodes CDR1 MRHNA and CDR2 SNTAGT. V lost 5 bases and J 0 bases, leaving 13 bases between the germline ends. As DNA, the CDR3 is TGTGCCAGCAGTCCAGACTCCTCAGCTAACTATGGCTACACCTTC. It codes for CASSPDSSANYGYTF.

CDR3 bases: TGCGCCAGCAGCCTTACCCTCAGGGGCTTTGGAAACACCATATATTTT. It specifies CASSLTLRGFGNTIYF. This chain connects TRBV4-3 to TRBJ1-3; the D gene is possibly TRBD1 (6 bases). Trimming took 4 bases from V and 3 from J, leaving 16 bases between them. Per the germline V gene, CDR1 is LGHNA and CDR2 is YSLEER. The CDR3 contains 16 residues.

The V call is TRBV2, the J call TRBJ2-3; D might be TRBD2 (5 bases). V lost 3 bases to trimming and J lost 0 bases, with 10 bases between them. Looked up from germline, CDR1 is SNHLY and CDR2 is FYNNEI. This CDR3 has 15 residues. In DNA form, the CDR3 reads TGTGCCAGCAGTGATTTAACTAGTAGCACAGATACGCAGTATTTT. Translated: CASSDLTSSTDTQYF.

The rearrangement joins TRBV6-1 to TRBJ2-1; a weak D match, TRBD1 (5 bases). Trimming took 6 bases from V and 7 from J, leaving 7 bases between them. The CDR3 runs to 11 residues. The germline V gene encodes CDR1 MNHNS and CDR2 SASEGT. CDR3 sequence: CASSDRNEQFF. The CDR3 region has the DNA TGTGCCAGCAGCGACAGAAATGAGCAGTTCTTC.

The CDR3 DNA reads TGTGCCAGCAGCTTAGGGGGGGTTTCCACAGATACGCAGTATTTT. This encodes CASSLGGVSTDTQYF. The genes are TRBV7-9 and TRBJ2-3; D possibly corresponds to TRBD2 (6 bases). Germline assignment: CDR1 SEHNR and CDR2 FQNEAQ (reference sequence). The CDR3 runs to 15 residues. V shed 1 base and J shed 2 bases, with 10 bases lying between them.

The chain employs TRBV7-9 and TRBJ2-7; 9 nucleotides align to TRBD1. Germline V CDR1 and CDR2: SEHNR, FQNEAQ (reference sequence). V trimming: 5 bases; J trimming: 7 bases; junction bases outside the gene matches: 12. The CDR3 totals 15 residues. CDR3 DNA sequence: TGTGCCAGCAGCCCGGGACAGGGCGCTTTTTCGGAGCAGTACTTC. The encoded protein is CASSPGQGAFSEQYF.

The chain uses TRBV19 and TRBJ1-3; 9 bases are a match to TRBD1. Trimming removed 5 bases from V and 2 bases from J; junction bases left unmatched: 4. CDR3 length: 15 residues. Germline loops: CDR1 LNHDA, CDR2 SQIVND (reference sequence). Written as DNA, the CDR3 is TGTGCCAGTAGTGGGGACAGGGAAGCTGGAAACACCATATATTTT. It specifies CASSGDREAGNTIYF.

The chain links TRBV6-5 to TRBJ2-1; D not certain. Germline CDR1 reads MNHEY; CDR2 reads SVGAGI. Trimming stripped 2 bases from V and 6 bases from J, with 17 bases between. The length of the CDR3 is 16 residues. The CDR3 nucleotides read TGTGCCAGCAGTTACACTAAGGCGGCGGCCGCCAATGAGCAGTTCTTC. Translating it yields CASSYTKAAAANEQFF.

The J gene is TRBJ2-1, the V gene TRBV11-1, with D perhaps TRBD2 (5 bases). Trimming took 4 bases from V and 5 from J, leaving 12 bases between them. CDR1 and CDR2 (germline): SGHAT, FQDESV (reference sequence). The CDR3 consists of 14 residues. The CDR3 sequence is CASSSRDWNNEQFF. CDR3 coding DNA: TGTGCCAGCAGCTCCCGGGATTGGAACAATGAGCAGTTCTTC.

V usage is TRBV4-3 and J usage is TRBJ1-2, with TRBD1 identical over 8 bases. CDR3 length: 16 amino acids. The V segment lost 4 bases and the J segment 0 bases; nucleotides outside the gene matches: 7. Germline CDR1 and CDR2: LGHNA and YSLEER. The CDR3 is CASSPLQGEANYGYTF. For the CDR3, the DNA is TGCGCCAGCAGCCCCCTACAGGGGGAGGCTAACTATGGCTACACCTTC.

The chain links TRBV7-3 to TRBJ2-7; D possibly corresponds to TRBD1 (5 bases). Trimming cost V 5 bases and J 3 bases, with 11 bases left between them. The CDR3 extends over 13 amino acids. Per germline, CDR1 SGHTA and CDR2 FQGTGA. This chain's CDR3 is CASSLGQNYEQYF. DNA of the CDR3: TGTGCCAGCAGCCTGGGGCAGAACTACGAGCAGTACTTC.

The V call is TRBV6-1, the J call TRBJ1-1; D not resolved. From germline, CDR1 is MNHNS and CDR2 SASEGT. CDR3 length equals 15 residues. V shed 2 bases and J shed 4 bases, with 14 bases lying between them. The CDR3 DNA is TGTGCCAGCAGTGAATCCCCGTGGGGAGCCACTGAAGCTTTCTTT. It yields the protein CASSESPWGATEAFF.

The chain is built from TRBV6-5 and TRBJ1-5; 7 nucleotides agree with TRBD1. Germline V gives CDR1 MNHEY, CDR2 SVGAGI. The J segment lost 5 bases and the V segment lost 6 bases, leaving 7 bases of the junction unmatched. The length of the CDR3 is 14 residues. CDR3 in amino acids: CASRPGTDYQPQHF. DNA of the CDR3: TGTGCCAGCAGACCCGGGACAGACTATCAGCCCCAGCATTTT.

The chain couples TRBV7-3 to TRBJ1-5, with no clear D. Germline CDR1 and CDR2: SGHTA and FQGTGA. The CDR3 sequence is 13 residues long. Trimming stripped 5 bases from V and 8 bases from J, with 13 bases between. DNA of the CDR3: TGTGCCAGCAGCCCTGACCCGGGAGAGCCCCAGCATTTT. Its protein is CASSPDPGEPQHF.

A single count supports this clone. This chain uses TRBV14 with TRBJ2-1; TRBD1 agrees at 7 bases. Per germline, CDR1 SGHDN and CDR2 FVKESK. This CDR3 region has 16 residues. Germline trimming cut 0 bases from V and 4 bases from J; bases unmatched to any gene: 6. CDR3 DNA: TGTGCCAGCAGCCAAGAATCCGGGACAGTGTACAATGAGCAGTTCTTC. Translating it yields CASSQESGTVYNEQFF.

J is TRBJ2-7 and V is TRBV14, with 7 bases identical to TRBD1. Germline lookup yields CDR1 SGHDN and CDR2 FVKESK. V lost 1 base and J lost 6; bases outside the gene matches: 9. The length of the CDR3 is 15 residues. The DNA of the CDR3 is TGTGCCAGCAGCCAAGTCATGGGCAGGGGGAGCGAGCAGTACTTC. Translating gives CASSQVMGRGSEQYF.

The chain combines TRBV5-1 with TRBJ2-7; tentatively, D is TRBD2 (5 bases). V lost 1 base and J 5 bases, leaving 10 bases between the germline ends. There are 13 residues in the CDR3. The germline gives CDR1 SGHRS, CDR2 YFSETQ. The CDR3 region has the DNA TGCGCCAGCAGCTTGAACGACGGGAACGAGCAGTACTTC. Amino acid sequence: CASSLNDGNEQYF.

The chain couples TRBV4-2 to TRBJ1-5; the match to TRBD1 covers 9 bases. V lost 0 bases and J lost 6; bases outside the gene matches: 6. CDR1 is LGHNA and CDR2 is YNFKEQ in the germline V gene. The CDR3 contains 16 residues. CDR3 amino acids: CASSQEWDRVRQPQHF. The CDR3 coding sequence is TGTGCCAGCAGCCAAGAATGGGACAGGGTTCGTCAGCCCCAGCATTTT.

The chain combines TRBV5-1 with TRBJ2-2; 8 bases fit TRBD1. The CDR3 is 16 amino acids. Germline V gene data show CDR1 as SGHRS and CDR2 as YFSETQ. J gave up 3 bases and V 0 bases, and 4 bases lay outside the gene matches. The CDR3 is CASSLGWTGYTGELFF. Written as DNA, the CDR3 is TGCGCCAGCAGCTTGGGATGGACAGGGTACACCGGGGAGCTGTTTTTT.

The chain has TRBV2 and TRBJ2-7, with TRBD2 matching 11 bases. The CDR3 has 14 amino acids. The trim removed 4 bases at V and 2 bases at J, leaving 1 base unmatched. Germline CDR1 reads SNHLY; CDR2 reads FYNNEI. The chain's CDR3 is CASSGLAGPYEQYF. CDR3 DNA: TGTGCCAGCAGTGGACTAGCGGGACCCTACGAGCAGTACTTC.

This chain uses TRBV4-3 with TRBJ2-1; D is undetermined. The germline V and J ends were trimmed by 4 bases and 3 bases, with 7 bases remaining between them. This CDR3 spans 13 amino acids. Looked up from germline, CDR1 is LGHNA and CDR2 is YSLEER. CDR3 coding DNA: TGCGCCAGCAGCCCAGACCTCTACAATGAGCAGTTCTTC. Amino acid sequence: CASSPDLYNEQFF.

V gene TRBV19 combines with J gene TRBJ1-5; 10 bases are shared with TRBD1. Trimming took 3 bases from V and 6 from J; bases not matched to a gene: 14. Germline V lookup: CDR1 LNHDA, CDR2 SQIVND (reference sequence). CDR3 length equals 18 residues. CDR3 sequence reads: CASSIFSLRDRGFQPQHF. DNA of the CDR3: TGTGCCAGTAGTATCTTCTCCCTCCGGGACAGGGGATTTCAGCCCCAGCATTTT.

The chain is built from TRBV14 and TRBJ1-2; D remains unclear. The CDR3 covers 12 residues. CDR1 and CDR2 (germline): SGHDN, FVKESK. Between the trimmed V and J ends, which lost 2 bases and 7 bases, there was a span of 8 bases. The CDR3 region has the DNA TGTGCCAGCAGCCAATTTACTGTTGGCTACACCTTC. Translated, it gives CASSQFTVGYTF.

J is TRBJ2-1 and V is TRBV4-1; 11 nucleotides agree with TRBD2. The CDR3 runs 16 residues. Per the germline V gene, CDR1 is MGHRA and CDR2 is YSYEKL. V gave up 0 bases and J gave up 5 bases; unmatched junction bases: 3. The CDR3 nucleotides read TGCGCCAGCAGCCAAGATCCACTAGCGGGGGACAATGAGCAGTTCTTC. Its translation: CASSQDPLAGDNEQFF.

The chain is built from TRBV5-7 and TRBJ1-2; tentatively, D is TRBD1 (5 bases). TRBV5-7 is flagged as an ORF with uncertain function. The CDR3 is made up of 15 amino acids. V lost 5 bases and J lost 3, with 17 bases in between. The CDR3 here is CASRPFGDSDYGYTF. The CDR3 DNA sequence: TGTGCCAGCAGGCCCTTCGGAGACAGTGACTATGGCTACACCTTC.

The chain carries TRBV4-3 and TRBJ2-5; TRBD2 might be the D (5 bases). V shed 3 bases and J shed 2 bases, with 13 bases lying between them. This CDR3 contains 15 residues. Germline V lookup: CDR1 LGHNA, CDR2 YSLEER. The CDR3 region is CASSHALAFQETQYF. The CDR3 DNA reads TGCGCCAGCAGCCATGCTCTAGCATTTCAAGAGACCCAGTACTTC.

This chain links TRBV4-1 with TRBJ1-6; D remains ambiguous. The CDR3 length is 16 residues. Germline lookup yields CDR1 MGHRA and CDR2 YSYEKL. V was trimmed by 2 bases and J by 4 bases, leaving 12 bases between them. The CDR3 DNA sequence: TGCGCCAGCAGCCAACCTCCCGGGATGTATAATTCACCCCTCCACTTT. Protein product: CASSQPPGMYNSPLHF.